This TCR beta chain was captured by sequencing in a study of blood T cell repertoires in COVID-19. Whole-study context: In each case, the material was cDNA or gDNA derived from T cells, B-cell-depleted T cells, or PBMCs.

Germline V CDR1 and CDR2: SGHTA, FQGTGA. The CDR3 extends over 13 amino acids. V dropped 0 bases and J dropped 4 bases, with 5 bases sitting between them. Generated by immunoSEQ multiplex PCR, the TCRdb table keeps only in-frame clones and is missing some. In the table there are about 65,000 clones, 82% of which are singletons. Sequenced: peripheral blood. The clonotype comes from a human donor in a cohort sampled during active COVID-19. The gene calls are TRBV7-3 and TRBJ2-3, with D hard to call. DNA for the CDR3: TGTGCCAGCAGCTTAACAGGAGCAGATACGCAGTATTTT. Translation gives CASSLTGADTQYF.